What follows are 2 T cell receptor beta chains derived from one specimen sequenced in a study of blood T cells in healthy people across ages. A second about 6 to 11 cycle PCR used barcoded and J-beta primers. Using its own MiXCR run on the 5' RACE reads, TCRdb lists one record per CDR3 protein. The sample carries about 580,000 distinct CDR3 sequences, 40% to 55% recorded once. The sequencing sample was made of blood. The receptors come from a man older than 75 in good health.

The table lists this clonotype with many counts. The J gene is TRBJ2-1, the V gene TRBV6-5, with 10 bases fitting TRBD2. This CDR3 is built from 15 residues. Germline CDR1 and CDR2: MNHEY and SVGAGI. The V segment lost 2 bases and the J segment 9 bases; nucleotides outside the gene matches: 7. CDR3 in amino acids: CASSYKSGRAFEQFF. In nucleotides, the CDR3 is TGTGCCAGCAGTTACAAAAGCGGGAGGGCCTTTGAGCAGTTCTTC.

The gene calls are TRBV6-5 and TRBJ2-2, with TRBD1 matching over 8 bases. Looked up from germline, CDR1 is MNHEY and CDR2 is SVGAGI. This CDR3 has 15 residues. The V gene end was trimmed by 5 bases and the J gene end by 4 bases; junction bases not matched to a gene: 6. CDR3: CASSRDRSSTGELFF. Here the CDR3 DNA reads TGTGCCAGCAGTAGGGACAGGTCGAGCACCGGGGAGCTGTTTTTT.